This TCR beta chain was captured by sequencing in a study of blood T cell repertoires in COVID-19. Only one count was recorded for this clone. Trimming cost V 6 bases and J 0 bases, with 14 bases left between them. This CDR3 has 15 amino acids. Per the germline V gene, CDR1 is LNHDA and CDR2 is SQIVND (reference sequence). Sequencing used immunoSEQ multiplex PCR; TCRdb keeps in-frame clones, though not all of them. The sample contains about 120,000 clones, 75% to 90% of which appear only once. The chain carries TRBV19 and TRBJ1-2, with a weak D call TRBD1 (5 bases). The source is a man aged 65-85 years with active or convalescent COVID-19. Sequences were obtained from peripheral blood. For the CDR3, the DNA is TGTGCCAGTAGAGGGGTCGGCAGAACTAACTATGGCTACACCTTC. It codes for CASRGVGRTNYGYTF.